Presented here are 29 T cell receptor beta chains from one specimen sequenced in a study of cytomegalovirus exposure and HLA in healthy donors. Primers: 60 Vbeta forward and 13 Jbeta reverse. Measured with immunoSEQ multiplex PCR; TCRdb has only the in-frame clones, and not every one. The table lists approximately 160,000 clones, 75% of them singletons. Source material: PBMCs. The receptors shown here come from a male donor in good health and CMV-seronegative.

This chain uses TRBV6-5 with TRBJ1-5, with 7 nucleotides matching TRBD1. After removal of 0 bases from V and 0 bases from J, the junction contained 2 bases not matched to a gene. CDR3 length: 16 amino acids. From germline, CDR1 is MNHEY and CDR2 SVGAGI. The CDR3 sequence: CASSYSQGYSNQPQHF. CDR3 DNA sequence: TGTGCCAGCAGTTACTCACAGGGGTATAGCAATCAGCCCCAGCATTTT.

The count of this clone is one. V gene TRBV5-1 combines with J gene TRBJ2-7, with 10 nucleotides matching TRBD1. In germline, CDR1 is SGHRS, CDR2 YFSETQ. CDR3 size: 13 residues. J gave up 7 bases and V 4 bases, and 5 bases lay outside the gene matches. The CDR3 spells CASSPGQGWEQYF. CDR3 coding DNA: TGCGCCAGCAGCCCGGGACAGGGGTGGGAGCAGTACTTC.

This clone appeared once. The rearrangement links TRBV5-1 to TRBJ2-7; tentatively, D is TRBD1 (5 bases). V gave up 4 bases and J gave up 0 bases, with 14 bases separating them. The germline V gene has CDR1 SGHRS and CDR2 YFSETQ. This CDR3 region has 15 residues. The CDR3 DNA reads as TGCGCCAGCAGCCCCGAGGACACCTACTCCTACGAGCAGTACTTC. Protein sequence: CASSPEDTYSYEQYF. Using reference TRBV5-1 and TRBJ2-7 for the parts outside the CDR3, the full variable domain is KAGVTQTPRYLIKTRGQQVTLSCSPISGHRSVSWYQQTPGQGLQFLFEYFSETQRNKGNFPGRFSGRQFSNSRSEMNVSTLELGDSALYLCASSPEDTYSYEQYFGPGTRLTVT.

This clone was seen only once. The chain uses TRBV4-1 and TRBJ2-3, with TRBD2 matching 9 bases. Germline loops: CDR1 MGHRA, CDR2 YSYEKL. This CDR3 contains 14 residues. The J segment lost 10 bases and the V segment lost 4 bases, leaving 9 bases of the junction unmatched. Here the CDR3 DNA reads TGCGCCAGCAGCCCAGGGGATAGCGGGGGTTCGCAGTATTTT. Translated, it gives CASSPGDSGGSQYF.

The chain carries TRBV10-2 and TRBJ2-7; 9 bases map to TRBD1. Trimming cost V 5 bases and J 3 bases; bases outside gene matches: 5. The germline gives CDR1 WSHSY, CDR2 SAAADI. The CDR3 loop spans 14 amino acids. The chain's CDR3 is CASSWTGEDYEQYF. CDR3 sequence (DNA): TGCGCCAGCAGTTGGACAGGGGAAGACTACGAGCAGTACTTC.

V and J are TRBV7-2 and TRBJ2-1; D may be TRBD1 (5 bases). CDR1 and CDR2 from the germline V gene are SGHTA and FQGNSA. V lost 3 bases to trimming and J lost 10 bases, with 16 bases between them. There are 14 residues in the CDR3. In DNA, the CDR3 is TGTGCCAGCAGCTTCGAAAGCCTCTACAGGGAGCAGTTCTTC. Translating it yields CASSFESLYREQFF.

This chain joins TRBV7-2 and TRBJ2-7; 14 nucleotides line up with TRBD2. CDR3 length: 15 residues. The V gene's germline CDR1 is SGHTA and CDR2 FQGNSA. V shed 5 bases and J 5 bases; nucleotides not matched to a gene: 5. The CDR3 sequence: CASSQWTSGRNEQYF. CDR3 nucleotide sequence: TGTGCCAGCAGCCAATGGACTAGCGGGAGGAACGAGCAGTACTTC.

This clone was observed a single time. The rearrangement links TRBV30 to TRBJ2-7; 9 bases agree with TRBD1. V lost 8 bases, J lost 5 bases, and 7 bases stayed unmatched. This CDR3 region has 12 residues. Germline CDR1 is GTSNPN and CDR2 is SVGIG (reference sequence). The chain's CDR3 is CAGDRASDEQYF. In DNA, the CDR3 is TGTGCCGGGGACAGGGCTTCCGACGAGCAGTACTTC. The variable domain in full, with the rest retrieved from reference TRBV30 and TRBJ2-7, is SQTIHQWPATLVQPVGSPLSLECTVEGTSNPNLYWYRQAAGRGLQLLFYSVGIGQISSEVPQNLSASRPQDRQFILSSKKLLLSDSGFYLCAGDRASDEQYFGPGTRLTVT.

This chain's CDR3 is CASSLVAASGASYNEQFF. As DNA, the CDR3 is TGTGCCAGCAGTCTTGTTGCGGCAAGCGGGGCCTCCTACAATGAGCAGTTCTTC. The chain joins TRBV28 to TRBJ2-1, with 7 bases matching TRBD2. Germline V lookup: CDR1 MDHEN, CDR2 SYDVKM. This CDR3 contains 18 residues. Trimming at V came to 5 bases and at J to 0 bases, leaving 13 bases not matched to a gene. Drawing the rest from reference TRBV28 and TRBJ2-1, the complete variable domain is DVKVTQSSRYLVKRTGEKVFLECVQDMDHENMFWYRQDPGLGLRLIYFSYDVKMKEKGDIPEGYSVSREKKERFSLILESASTNQTSMYLCASSLVAASGASYNEQFFGPGTRLTVL.

CDR3 region: CASRTGDYGYTF. Written as DNA, the CDR3 is TGTGCCAGCAGAACAGGGGACTATGGCTACACCTTC. J is TRBJ1-2 and V is TRBV28; 7 bases agree with TRBD1. This CDR3 region has 12 residues. Per germline, CDR1 MDHEN and CDR2 SYDVKM. The J segment lost 3 bases and the V segment lost 6 bases, leaving 1 base of the junction unmatched.

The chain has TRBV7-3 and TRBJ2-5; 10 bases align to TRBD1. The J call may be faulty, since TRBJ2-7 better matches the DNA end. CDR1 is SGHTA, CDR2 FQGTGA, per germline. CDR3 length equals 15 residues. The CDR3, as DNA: TGTGCCAGCAGCCTAGGTCCGGGACAGGGGTTCGAGCAGTACTTC. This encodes CASSLGPGQGFEQYF.

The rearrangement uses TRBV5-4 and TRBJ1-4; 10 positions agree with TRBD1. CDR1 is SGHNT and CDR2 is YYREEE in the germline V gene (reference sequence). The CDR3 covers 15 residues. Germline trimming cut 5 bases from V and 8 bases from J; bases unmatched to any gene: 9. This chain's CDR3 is CASSRPGTGVEKLFF. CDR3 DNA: TGTGCCAGCAGTAGACCCGGGACAGGGGTCGAAAAACTGTTTTTT.

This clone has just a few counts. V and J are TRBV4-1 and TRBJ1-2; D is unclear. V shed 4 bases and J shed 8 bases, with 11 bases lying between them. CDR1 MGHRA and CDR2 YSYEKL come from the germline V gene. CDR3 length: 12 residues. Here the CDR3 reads CASSPLGFGYTF. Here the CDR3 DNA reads TGCGCCAGCAGCCCCCTAGGTTTCGGCTACACCTTC.

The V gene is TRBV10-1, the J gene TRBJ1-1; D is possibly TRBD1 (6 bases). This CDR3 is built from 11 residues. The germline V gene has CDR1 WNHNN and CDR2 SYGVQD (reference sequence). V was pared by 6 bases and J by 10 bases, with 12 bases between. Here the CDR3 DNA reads TGCGCCAGCAGGGGGACAAGCGGAGCTTTCTTT. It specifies CASRGTSGAFF.

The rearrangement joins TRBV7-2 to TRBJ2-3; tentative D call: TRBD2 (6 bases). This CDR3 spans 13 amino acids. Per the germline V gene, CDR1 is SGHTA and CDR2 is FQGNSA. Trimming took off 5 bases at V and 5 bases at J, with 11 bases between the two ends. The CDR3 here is CASSIGGLDTQYF. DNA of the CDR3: TGTGCCAGCAGCATAGGAGGGTTAGATACGCAGTATTTT. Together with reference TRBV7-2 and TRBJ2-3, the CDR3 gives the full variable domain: GAGVSQSPSNKVTEKGKDVELRCDPISGHTALYWYRQSLGQGLEFLIYFQGNSAPDKSGLPSDRFSAERTGGSVSTLTIQRTQQEDSAVYLCASSIGGLDTQYFGPGTRLTVL.

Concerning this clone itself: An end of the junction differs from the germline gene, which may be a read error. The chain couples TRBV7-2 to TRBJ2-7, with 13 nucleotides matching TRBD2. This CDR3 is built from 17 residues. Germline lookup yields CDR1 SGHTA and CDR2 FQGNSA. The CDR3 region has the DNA TGTGCCAGCAGCTTAGCGCTGACTAGCGGGAGGCACTCCGAGCAGTGCTTC. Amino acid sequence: CASSLALTSGRHSEQCF.

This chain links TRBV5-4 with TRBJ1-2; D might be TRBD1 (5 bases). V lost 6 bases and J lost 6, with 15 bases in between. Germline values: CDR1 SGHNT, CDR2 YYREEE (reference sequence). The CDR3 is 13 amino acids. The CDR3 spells CASTSRAMDGYTF. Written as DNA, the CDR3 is TGTGCCAGCACCTCCAGGGCCATGGATGGCTACACCTTC.

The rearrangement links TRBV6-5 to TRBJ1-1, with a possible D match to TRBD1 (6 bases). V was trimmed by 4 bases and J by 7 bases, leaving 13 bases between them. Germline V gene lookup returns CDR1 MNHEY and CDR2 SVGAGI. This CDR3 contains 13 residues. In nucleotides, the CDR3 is TGTGCCAGCAGTTCAACAGGGAGGGGTGAAGCTTTCTTT. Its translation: CASSSTGRGEAFF.

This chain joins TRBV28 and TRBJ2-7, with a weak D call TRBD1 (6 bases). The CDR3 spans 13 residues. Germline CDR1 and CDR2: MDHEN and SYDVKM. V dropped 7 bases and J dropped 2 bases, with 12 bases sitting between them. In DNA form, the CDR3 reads TGTGCCAGCACCTACAGGGAAACCTACGAGCAGTACTTC. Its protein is CASTYRETYEQYF.

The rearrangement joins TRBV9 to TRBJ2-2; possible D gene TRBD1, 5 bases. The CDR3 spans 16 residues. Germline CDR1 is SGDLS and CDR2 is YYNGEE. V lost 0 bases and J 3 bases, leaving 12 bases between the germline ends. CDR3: CASSVDAQAHTGELFF. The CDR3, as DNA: TGTGCCAGCAGCGTAGATGCACAGGCCCACACCGGGGAGCTGTTTTTT. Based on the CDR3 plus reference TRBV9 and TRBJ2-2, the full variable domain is DSGVTQTPKHLITATGQRVTLRCSPRSGDLSVYWYQQSLDQGLQFLIQYYNGEERAKGNILERFSAQQFPDLHSELNLSSLELGDSALYFCASSVDAQAHTGELFFGEGSRLTVL.

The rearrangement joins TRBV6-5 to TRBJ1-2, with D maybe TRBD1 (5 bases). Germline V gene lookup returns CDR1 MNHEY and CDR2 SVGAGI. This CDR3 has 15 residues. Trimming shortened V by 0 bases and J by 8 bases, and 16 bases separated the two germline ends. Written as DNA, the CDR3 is TGTGCCAGCAGTTACTCAGGCAGGGCGGGGGAAGGCTACACCTTC. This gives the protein CASSYSGRAGEGYTF.

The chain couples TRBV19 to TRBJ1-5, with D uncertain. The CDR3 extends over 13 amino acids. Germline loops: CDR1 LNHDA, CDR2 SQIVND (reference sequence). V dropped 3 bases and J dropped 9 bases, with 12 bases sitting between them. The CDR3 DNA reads TGTGCCAGTAGTATCGGGCGGGTGCGGCCCCAGCATTTT. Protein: CASSIGRVRPQHF.

CDR3 protein: CASSPGRQETQYF. CDR3 coding DNA: TGTGCCAGCTCACCAGGCAGACAAGAGACCCAGTACTTC. The chain is built from TRBV18 and TRBJ2-5; unclear D gene. The CDR3 length is 13 residues. V gave up 2 bases and J gave up 2 bases, with 6 bases separating them. Germline V gene sequence: CDR1 KGHSH, CDR2 LQKENI.

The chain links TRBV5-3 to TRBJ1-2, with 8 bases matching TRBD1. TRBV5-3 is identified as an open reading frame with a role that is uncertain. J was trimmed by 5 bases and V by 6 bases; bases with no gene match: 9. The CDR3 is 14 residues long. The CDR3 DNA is TGTGCCAGAAACTGGGACAGGCGACATTATGGCTACACCTTC. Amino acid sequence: CARNWDRRHYGYTF.

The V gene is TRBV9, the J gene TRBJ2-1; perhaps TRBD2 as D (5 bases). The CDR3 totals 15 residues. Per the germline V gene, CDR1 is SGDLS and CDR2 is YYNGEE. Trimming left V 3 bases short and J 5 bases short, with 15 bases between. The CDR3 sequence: CASSARRTSNNEQFF. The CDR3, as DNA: TGTGCCAGCAGCGCCCGCCGGACTTCCAACAATGAGCAGTTCTTC. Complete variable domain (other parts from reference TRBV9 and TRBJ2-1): DSGVTQTPKHLITATGQRVTLRCSPRSGDLSVYWYQQSLDQGLQFLIQYYNGEERAKGNILERFSAQQFPDLHSELNLSSLELGDSALYFCASSARRTSNNEQFFGPGTRLTVL.

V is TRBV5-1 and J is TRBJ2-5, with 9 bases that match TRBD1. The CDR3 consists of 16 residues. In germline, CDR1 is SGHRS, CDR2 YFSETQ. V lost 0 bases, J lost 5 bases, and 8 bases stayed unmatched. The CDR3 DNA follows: TGCGCCAGCAGCTTGGGGGGACAGGGTGGTACGGAGACCCAGTACTTC. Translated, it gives CASSLGGQGGTETQYF.

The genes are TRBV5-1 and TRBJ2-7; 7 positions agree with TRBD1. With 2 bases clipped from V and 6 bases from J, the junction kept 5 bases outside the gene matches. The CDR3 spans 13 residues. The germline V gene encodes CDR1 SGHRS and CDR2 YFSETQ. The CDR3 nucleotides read TGCGCCAGCAGCTTCGCCACAGGGGCCGAGCAGTACTTC. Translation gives CASSFATGAEQYF.

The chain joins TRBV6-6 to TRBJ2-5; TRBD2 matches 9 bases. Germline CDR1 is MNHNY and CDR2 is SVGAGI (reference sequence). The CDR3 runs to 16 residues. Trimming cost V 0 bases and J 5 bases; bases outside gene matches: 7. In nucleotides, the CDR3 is TGTGCCAGCAGTTACTCGGGTAGCGGGAGCGGGGAGACCCAGTACTTC. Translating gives CASSYSGSGSGETQYF.

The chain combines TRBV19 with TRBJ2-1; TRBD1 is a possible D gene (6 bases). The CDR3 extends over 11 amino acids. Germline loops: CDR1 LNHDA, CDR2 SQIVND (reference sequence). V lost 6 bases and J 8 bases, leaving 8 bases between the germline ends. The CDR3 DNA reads TGTGCCAGTAGCAGGGGCTATGAGCAGTTCTTC. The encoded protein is CASSRGYEQFF.